This T cell receptor (beta chain) was sequenced in a study of vaccination and CD4 T cells after COVID-19. Whole-study context: The authors exposed cells to overlapping spike peptides derived from SARS-CoV-2, HCoV-NL63, HCoV-OC43 and HCoV-229E. Points from the study as a whole: Looking at convalescent patients, 304 of their 307 vaccine-specific clones were spike mono-reactive.

The CDR3 is made up of 15 amino acids. Losses at the gene ends were 7 bases for V and 1 base for J; bases not matched to a gene: 6. As to this clonotype: Its target is unknown.

The treatment was: approximately 11-day PBMC culture with coronavirus spike peptide pools or control peptides (ViraFEST assay). The ViraFEST method relied on peptide pools to expand antigen-specific T cells, followed by TCR sequencing. With the Oncomine TCR Beta short-read assay, DNA from cultured CD4+ T cells was sequenced. CD4+ T cells were cultured, and genomic DNA was extracted from them. TCRdb recomputed calls from the PCR reads with MiXCR, one row per CDR3 protein. The sample has under 20,000 distinct CDR3 sequences, about three quarters seen once. The genes are TRBV12-3 or TRBV12-4 and TRBJ2-2; 7 bases align to TRBD2. This specimen was CD4+ T cells from blood, cultured in vitro, taken after SARS-CoV-2 vaccination. This sequence originates from a human donor who received a COVID-19 vaccine. This CDR3 is CASKASGVNTGELFF. The CDR3 DNA follows: TGTGCCAGCAAAGCGAGCGGGGTGAACACCGGGGAGCTGTTTTTT.